One T cell receptor (beta chain) is described in this entry. As part of sample collection, lesional scalp punch biopsies and peripheral blood were taken from alopecia areata patients. Losses at the gene ends were 4 bases for V and 2 bases for J; bases not matched to a gene: 17. CDR1 SQVTM and CDR2 ANQGSEA come from the germline V gene. CDR3 length equals 18 residues. This sample is part of a study of CD8+ T cells in alopecia areata. As for the study in general: Treated patients were given oral tofacitinib, which was dosed at 5 to 10 mg twice daily.

RNA extraction and reverse transcription yielded cDNA as sequencing template. Here immunoSEQ multiplex PCR was the method, and the copy in TCRdb shows in-frame clones only, minus some. The table records more than 150,000 clones, over 50% of them present only once. The genes are TRBV29-1 and TRBJ1-1; 9 bases map to TRBD1. The sequence was collected from a human donor with alopecia areata. This specimen was CD4+ T cells sorted from blood, taken at week 0. Here the CDR3 DNA reads TGCAGCGTTGCTCTGTTCGCGACAGGGGGGATGAGAAACACTGAAGCTTTCTTT. This encodes CSVALFATGGMRNTEAFF.